The 7 T cell receptor beta chains below all came from one sample that was sequenced in a study of cytomegalovirus exposure and HLA in healthy donors. Primers included in the PCR were 60 Vbeta and 13 Jbeta primers. This table comes from immunoSEQ multiplex PCR, and its TCRdb copy is limited to in-frame clones, with some not included. The sample has 100,000 to 150,000 clones; approximately 80% are singletons. Sequences were obtained from PBMCs. Receptors originate from a girl aged 2-10 years in good health and CMV-seronegative.

The chain uses TRBV5-1 and TRBJ2-3, with 12 bases lining up with TRBD1. Germline lookup yields CDR1 SGHRS and CDR2 YFSETQ. V lost 3 bases and J lost 1; bases outside the gene matches: 3. The CDR3 consists of 16 residues. The CDR3 region has the DNA TGCGCCAGCAGCTGGGGACAGGGGGCGGGCACAGATACGCAGTATTTT. Its translation: CASSWGQGAGTDTQYF.

About this clone: This same CDR3 is encoded by further DNA sequences in the sample. This sequence joins TRBV4-2 and TRBJ2-5, with TRBD2 identical over 12 bases. There are 18 residues in the CDR3. The V and J ends lost 5 bases and 1 base, in that order; junction bases with no gene match: 11. Germline V gene sequence: CDR1 LGHNA, CDR2 YNFKEQ. The CDR3 bases are TGTGCCAGCAGCGAGGGGCGGTTGACTAGCGGGAGCCAAGAGACCCAGTACTTC. Translation gives CASSEGRLTSGSQETQYF.

The chain combines TRBV25-1 with TRBJ2-1; 8 bases match TRBD1. CDR1 MGHDK and CDR2 SYGVNS come from the germline V gene. V was clipped by 4 bases and J by 3 bases; unmatched bases: 5. CDR3 size: 15 residues. In nucleotides, the CDR3 is TGTGCCAGCAGTGGGGGACAGGACTACTACAATGAGCAGTTCTTC. This codes for CASSGGQDYYNEQFF.

This clone has a single count. This chain links TRBV14 with TRBJ2-1; TRBD2 matches 9 bases. This CDR3 has 13 residues. Germline V gene data show CDR1 as SGHDN and CDR2 as FVKESK. The trim removed 5 bases at V and 16 bases at J, leaving 12 bases unmatched. Written as DNA, the CDR3 is TGTGCCAGCAGCTCCCATAGCGGGAGAGTACCCTTCTTC. This codes for CASSSHSGRVPFF.

J is TRBJ2-5 and V is TRBV19; D possibly corresponds to TRBD1 (5 bases). From germline, CDR1 is LNHDA and CDR2 SQIVND (reference sequence). Trimming left V 9 bases short and J 2 bases short, with 19 bases between. The CDR3 consists of 15 residues. The CDR3 region has the DNA TGTGCCAGCACCAGTAGGGGTGGACCGCAAGAGACCCAGTACTTC. Residues: CASTSRGGPQETQYF. The full variable domain, completed using reference TRBV19 and TRBJ2-5, is DGGITQSPKYLFRKEGQNVTLSCEQNLNHDAMYWYRQDPGQGLRLIYYSQIVNDFQKGDIAEGYSVSREKKESFPLTVTSAQKNPTAFYLCASTSRGGPQETQYFGPGTRLLVL.

The chain has TRBV29-1 and TRBJ2-5; 10 positions match TRBD2. V was pared by 0 bases and J by 7 bases, with 8 bases of the junction left unmatched. From germline, CDR1 is SQVTM and CDR2 ANQGSEA. This CDR3 spans 15 amino acids. The CDR3 protein is CSVEDRAGGPGTQYF. DNA for the CDR3: TGCAGCGTTGAAGACAGAGCGGGGGGGCCTGGGACCCAGTACTTC.

This clone was picked up one time. The V and J genes are TRBV10-1 and TRBJ2-7; no reliable D call. Germline-derived CDR1 and CDR2 are WNHNN and SYGVQD (reference sequence). V was trimmed by 2 bases and J by 2 bases, leaving 13 bases between them. This CDR3 is 15 amino acids long. CDR3 DNA sequence: TGCGCCAGCAGTGAGGCGGCGAGCGAGACCTACGAGCAGTACTTC. Protein product: CASSEAASETYEQYF.